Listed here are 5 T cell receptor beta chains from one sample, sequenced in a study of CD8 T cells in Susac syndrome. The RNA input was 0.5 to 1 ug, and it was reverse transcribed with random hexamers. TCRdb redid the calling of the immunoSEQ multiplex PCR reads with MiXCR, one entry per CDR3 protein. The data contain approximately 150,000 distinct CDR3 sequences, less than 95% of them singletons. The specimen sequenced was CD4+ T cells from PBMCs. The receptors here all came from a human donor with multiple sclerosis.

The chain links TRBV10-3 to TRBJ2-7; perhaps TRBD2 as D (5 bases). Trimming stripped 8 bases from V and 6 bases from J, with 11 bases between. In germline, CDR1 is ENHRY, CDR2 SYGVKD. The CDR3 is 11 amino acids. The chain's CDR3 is CAIAQRGEQYF. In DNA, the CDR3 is TGTGCCATCGCTCAACGGGGCGAGCAGTACTTC.

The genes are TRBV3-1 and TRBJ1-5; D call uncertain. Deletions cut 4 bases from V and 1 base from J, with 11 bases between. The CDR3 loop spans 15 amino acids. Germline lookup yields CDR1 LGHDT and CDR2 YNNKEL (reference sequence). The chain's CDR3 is CASSLGSMSNQPQHF. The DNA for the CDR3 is TGTGCCAGCAGCCTTGGATCTATGAGCAATCAGCCCCAGCATTTT.

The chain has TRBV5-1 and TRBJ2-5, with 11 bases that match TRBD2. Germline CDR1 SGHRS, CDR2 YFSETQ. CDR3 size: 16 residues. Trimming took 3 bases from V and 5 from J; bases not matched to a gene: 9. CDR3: CASSSAGTSGGETQYF. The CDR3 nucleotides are TGCGCCAGCAGCTCCGCCGGGACTAGCGGTGGGGAGACCCAGTACTTC.

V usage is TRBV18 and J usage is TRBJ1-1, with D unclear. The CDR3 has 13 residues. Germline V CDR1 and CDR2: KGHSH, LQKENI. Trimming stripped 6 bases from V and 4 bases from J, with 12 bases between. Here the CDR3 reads CASSVHEATEAFF. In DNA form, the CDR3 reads TGTGCCAGCTCCGTACATGAGGCCACTGAAGCTTTCTTT.

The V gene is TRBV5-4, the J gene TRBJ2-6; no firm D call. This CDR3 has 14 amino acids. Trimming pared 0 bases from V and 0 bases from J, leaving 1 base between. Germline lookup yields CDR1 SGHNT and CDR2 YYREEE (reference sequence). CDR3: CASSLDSGANVLTF. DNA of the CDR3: TGTGCCAGCAGCTTGGACTCTGGGGCCAACGTCCTGACTTTC.